One and the same sample provided the 18 T cell receptor beta chains below, sequenced in a study of T-cell reconstitution after alpha-beta-depleted transplantation in children. Unique molecular identifiers featured in how the TCRbeta library was prepared. Via MiXCR, TCRdb re-called the PCR reads, giving one row per CDR3 protein. Seen here are approximately 230,000 distinct CDR3 sequences, about 24% observed once, and the top ten hold 4% to 5.5%. The sample here was PBMCs, mostly from graft donor cells, taken 360 days after TCRalphabeta/CD19-depleted stem cell transplant. The receptors were sampled from a female patient aged 2-15 years who had a stem cell transplant for congenital amegakaryocytic thrombocytopenia, so the T cells may come from the graft donor.

The rearrangement joins TRBV2 to TRBJ2-2; TRBD1 might be the D (6 bases). The CDR3 is 12 amino acids. CDR1 is SNHLY and CDR2 is FYNNEI in the germline V gene. V lost 6 bases, J lost 10 bases, and 12 bases lay in between. The CDR3 DNA reads TGTGCCAGCAGCGAGACAGGTGTGGAGCTGTTTTTT. Its protein is CASSETGVELFF.

The V gene is TRBV27, the J gene TRBJ2-1; possibly TRBD2 for D (5 bases). The CDR3 totals 15 residues. V was clipped by 2 bases and J by 4 bases, with 12 bases between them. CDR1 is MNHEY, CDR2 SMNVEV, per germline (reference sequence). The CDR3 here is CASSLGGPQYNEQFF. CDR3 sequence (DNA): TGTGCCAGCAGTTTAGGCGGGCCCCAGTACAATGAGCAGTTCTTC.

The table lists this clonotype with many counts. The gene calls are TRBV5-1 and TRBJ2-1, with D maybe TRBD1 (5 bases). Trimming took off 0 bases at V and 8 bases at J, with 6 bases between the two ends. The germline CDR1 and CDR2 sequences are SGHRS and YFSETQ. The length of the CDR3 is 12 residues. In DNA form, the CDR3 reads TGCGCCAGCAGCTTGGAGGGGTATGAGCAGTTCTTC. Its translation is CASSLEGYEQFF.

In its sample, this clonotype was seen many times. V is TRBV6-2 or TRBV6-3 and J is TRBJ2-1; unclear D gene. V lost 5 bases, J lost 13 bases, and 15 bases lay in between. There are 12 residues in the CDR3. Germline V gene lookup returns CDR1 MNHEY and CDR2 SVGEGT. Here the CDR3 DNA reads TGTGCCAGCAGTCCCCCGACGGCGAGCCAGTTCTTC. Its translation is CASSPPTASQFF.

In its sample, this clonotype was seen many times. The chain employs TRBV4-1 and TRBJ1-1; D remains unclear. The CDR3 extends over 13 amino acids. Trimming removed 0 bases from V and 3 bases from J, with 5 bases in between. Germline V CDR1 and CDR2: MGHRA, YSYEKL. The CDR3 protein is CASSQDSDTEAFF. Here the CDR3 DNA reads TGCGCCAGCAGCCAAGATTCAGACACTGAAGCTTTCTTT.

A few counts support this clonotype. This chain connects TRBV18 to TRBJ1-1, with TRBD1 matching 8 bases. This CDR3 is built from 13 residues. With 3 bases clipped from V and 11 bases from J, the junction kept 8 bases outside the gene matches. Germline V gives CDR1 KGHSH, CDR2 LQKENI. The DNA of the CDR3 is TGTGCCAGCTCACCTGGGACAGGCCAGGGGGCTTTCTTT. Its protein is CASSPGTGQGAFF.

The chain uses TRBV2 and TRBJ2-1; 14 bases match TRBD2. Germline CDR1 SNHLY, CDR2 FYNNEI. The junction had 3 bases not matched to a gene; V was cut back by 6 bases and J by 2 bases. This CDR3 region has 16 residues. CDR3 in DNA: TGTGCCAGCAGGGGACTAGCGGGGGCCGCCTACAATGAGCAGTTCTTC. Protein sequence: CASRGLAGAAYNEQFF. The entire variable domain, with the rest obtained from reference TRBV2 and TRBJ2-1, is as follows: EPEVTQTPSHQVTQMGQEVILRCVPISNHLYFYWYRQILGQKVEFLVSFYNNEISEKSEIFDDQFSVERPDGSNFTLKIRSTKLEDSAMYFCASRGLAGAAYNEQFFGPGTRLTVL.

This clonotype was counted many times. The chain joins TRBV12-3 or TRBV12-4 to TRBJ1-2; D ambiguous. Trimming shortened V by 10 bases and J by 1 base, and 10 bases separated the two germline ends. This CDR3 contains 12 residues. In nucleotides, the CDR3 is TGTGCCACCGCGGACTTTAACTATGGCTACACCTTC. Its translation is CATADFNYGYTF.

The rearrangement links TRBV16 to TRBJ1-1; weak D call: TRBD1 (5 bases). CDR3 length: 15 amino acids. From germline, CDR1 is KGHSY and CDR2 FQNENV. V lost 2 bases, J lost 6 bases, and 16 bases lay in between. Written as DNA, the CDR3 is TGTGCCAGCAGCCAACCGAGCAGGGTTCGCTCTGAAGCTTTCTTT. Its translation is CASSQPSRVRSEAFF.

This clonotype was counted between two and nine times. The chain joins TRBV12-3 or TRBV12-4 to TRBJ2-7; D unclear. With 4 bases removed from V and 2 bases from J, the gap between germline ends came to 15 bases. CDR3 length equals 15 residues. This CDR3 is CASSSHPGLTYEQYF. The CDR3 region has the DNA TGTGCCAGCAGTTCGCACCCCGGGCTTACCTACGAGCAGTACTTC.

The chain uses TRBV30 and TRBJ1-4, with D uncertain. V dropped 4 bases and J dropped 7 bases, with 13 bases sitting between them. Germline values: CDR1 GTSNPN, CDR2 SVGIG (reference sequence). The CDR3 contains 13 residues. The CDR3, as DNA: TGTGCCTGGACCGGGCCCGATGGTGAAAAACTGTTTTTT. Translated: CAWTGPDGEKLFF.

This clonotype was found a few times. The V gene is TRBV12-3 or TRBV12-4, the J gene TRBJ2-5; 8 positions agree with TRBD2. V shed 6 bases and J 0 bases; nucleotides not matched to a gene: 6. The CDR3 has 15 residues. The CDR3 sequence: CASSHTGGNQETQYF. As DNA, the CDR3 is TGTGCCAGCAGCCACACGGGGGGGAACCAAGAGACCCAGTACTTC.

This clonotype showed up just a few times. This chain connects TRBV2 to TRBJ2-2; D call uncertain. Germline V gene lookup returns CDR1 SNHLY and CDR2 FYNNEI. V lost 4 bases to trimming and J lost 6 bases, with 15 bases between them. The CDR3 sequence is 15 residues long. This CDR3 is CASSALDPRAGELFF. CDR3 DNA sequence: TGTGCCAGCAGTGCGTTGGATCCAAGGGCCGGGGAGCTGTTTTTT.

This clonotype was seen a few times. This chain connects TRBV24-1 to TRBJ2-3; D might be TRBD1 or TRBD2, each matching 5 bases. V was shortened by 3 bases and J by 6 bases, with 15 bases between the two germline ends. The CDR3 has 15 amino acids. The germline V gene encodes CDR1 KGHDR and CDR2 SFDVKD. CDR3 loop: CATSDKTGTLDTQYF. The CDR3 region has the DNA TGTGCCACCAGTGATAAGACTGGGACGCTGGATACGCAGTATTTT.

This clonotype has at least ten counts. The V gene is TRBV29-1, the J gene TRBJ2-5, with 10 bases matching TRBD1. The J segment lost 5 bases and the V segment lost 7 bases, leaving 10 bases of the junction unmatched. Germline CDR1 SQVTM, CDR2 ANQGSEA. The CDR3 covers 14 residues. DNA for the CDR3: TGCAGCGCCGGACAGGGGGTGAATGCGGAGACCCAGTACTTC. Amino acid sequence: CSAGQGVNAETQYF.

This sequence joins TRBV10-3 and TRBJ1-2, with D maybe TRBD1 (5 bases). Trimming cost V 5 bases and J 4 bases, with 8 bases left between them. The germline V gene encodes CDR1 ENHRY and CDR2 SYGVKD. The CDR3 runs 12 residues. CDR3 region: CAISRGSYGYTF. The DNA of the CDR3 is TGTGCCATCAGTCGGGGGAGCTATGGCTACACCTTC.

This clonotype appeared a few times. V and J are TRBV27 and TRBJ2-2; the D call may be TRBD1 or TRBD2 (6 bases each). This CDR3 comprises 15 residues. Per germline, CDR1 MNHEY and CDR2 SMNVEV (reference sequence). V gave up 1 base and J gave up 2 bases, with 8 bases separating them. This CDR3 is CASSLWGANTGELFF. In DNA form, the CDR3 reads TGTGCCAGCAGTTTATGGGGGGCCAACACCGGGGAGCTGTTTTTT.

This chain uses TRBV6-2 or TRBV6-3 with TRBJ2-3, with 10 bases lining up with TRBD1. Losses at the gene ends were 7 bases for V and 5 bases for J; bases not matched to a gene: 12. Germline V gene lookup returns CDR1 MNHEY and CDR2 SVGEGT. This CDR3 region has 16 residues. The CDR3 loop reads CASTDPDGDRGDTQYF. The DNA for the CDR3 is TGTGCCAGCACCGACCCCGACGGGGACAGGGGAGATACGCAGTATTTT.